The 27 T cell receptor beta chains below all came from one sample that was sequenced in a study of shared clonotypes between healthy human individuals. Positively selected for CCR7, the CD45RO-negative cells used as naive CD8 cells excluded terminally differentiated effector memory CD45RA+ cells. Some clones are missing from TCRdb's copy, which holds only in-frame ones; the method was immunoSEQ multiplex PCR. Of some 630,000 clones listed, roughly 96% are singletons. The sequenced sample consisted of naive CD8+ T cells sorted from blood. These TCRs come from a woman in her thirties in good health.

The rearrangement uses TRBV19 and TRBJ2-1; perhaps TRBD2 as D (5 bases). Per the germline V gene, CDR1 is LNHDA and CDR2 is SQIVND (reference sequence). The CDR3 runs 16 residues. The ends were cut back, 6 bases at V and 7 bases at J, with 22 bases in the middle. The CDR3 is CASSHYAGNLINEQFF. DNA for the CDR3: TGTGCCAGTAGCCACTACGCCGGGAACTTAATTAATGAGCAGTTCTTC.

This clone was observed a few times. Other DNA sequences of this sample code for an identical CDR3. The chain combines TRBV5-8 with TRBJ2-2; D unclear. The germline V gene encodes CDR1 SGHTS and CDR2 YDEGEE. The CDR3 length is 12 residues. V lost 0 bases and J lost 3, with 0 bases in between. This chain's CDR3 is CASSLDTGELFF. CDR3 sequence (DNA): TGTGCCAGCAGCTTGGACACCGGGGAGCTGTTTTTT.

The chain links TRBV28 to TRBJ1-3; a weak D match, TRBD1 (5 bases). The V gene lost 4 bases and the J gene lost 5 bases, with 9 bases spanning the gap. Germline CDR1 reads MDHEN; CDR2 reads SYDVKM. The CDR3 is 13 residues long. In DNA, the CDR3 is TGTGCCAGCAGTTCAGGGCTGAGAAACACCATATATTTT. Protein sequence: CASSSGLRNTIYF.

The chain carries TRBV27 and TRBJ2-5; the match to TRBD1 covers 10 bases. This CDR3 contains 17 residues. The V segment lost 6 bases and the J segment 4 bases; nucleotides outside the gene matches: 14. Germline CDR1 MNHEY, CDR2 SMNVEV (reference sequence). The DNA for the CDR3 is TGTGCCAGCAGAGCCCAGGGACAGGGGTTAGCGGGAGAGACCCAGTACTTC. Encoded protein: CASRAQGQGLAGETQYF.

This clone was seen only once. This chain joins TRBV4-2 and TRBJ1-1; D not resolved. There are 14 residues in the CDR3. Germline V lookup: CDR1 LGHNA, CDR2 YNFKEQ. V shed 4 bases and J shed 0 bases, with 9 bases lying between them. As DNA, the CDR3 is TGTGCCAGCAGCCCTTCATGGGTGAACACTGAAGCTTTCTTT. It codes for CASSPSWVNTEAFF.

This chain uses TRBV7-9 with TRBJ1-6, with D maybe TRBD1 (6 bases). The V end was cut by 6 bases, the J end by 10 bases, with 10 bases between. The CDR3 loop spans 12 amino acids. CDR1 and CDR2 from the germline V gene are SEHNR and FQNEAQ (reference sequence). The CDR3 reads CASRGGSSPLHF. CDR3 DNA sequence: TGTGCCAGCAGAGGGGGGTCCTCACCCCTCCACTTT.

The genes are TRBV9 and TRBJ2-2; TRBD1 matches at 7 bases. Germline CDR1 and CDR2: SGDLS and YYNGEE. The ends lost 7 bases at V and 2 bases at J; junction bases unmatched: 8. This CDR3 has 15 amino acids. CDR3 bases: TGTGCCAGCCAGGGAGCAGGGGGAAACACCGGGGAGCTGTTTTTT. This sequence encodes CASQGAGGNTGELFF.

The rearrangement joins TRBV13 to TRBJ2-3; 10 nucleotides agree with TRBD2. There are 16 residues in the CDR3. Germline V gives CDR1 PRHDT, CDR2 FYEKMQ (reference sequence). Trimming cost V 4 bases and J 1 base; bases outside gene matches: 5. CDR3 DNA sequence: TGTGCCAGCAGCTCCCGGACTAGCGGAGGCACAGATACGCAGTATTTT. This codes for CASSSRTSGGTDTQYF.

The CDR3 reads CASSLMGGLPGGNTIYF. For the CDR3, the DNA is TGTGCCAGCAGTTTAATGGGGGGGCTACCAGGTGGAAACACCATATATTTT. The J gene is TRBJ1-3, the V gene TRBV27; possibly TRBD1 for D (6 bases). Germline lookup yields CDR1 MNHEY and CDR2 SMNVEV (reference sequence). There are 17 residues in the CDR3. V was shortened by 2 bases and J by 3 bases, with 17 bases between the two germline ends.

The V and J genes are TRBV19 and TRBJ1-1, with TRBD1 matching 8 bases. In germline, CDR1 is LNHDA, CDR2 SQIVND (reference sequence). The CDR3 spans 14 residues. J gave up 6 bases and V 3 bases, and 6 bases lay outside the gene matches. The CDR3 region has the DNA TGTGCCAGTAGTATCGCGACAGGGGCCCCTGAAGCTTTCTTT. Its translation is CASSIATGAPEAFF.

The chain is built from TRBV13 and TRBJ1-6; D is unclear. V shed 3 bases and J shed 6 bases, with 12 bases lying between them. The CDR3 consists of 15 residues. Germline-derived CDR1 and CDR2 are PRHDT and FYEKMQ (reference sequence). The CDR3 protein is CASSFLRSLNSPLHF. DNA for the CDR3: TGTGCCAGCAGCTTCCTAAGGAGCCTTAATTCACCCCTCCACTTT.

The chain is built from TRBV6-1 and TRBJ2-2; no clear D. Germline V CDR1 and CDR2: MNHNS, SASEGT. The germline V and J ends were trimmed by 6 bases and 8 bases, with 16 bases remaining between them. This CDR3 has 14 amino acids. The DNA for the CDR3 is TGTGCCAGCAGCCCCGGAAACCCCAGGGGGGAGCTGTTTTTT. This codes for CASSPGNPRGELFF.

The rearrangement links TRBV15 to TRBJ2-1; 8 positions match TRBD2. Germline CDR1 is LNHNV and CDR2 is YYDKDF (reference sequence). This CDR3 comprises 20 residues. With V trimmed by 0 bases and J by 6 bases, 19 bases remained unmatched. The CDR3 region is CATSRDLWDSGILFGNEQFF. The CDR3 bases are TGTGCCACCAGCAGAGATCTCTGGGATAGCGGGATCCTATTTGGCAATGAGCAGTTCTTC.

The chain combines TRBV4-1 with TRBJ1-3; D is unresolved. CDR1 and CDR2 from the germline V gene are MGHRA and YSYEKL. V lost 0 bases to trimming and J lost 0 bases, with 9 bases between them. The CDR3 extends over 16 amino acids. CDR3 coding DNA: TGCGCCAGCAGCCAAGAGGTCTTTTACTCTGGAAACACCATATATTTT. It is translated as CASSQEVFYSGNTIYF.

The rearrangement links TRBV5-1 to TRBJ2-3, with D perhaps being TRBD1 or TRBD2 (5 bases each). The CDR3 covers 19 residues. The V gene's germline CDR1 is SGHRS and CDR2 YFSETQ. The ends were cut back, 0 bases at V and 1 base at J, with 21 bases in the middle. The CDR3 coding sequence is TGCGCCAGCAGCTTGGGGGGCGGCTTTGGAGAGGGCCGCACAGATACGCAGTATTTT. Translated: CASSLGGGFGEGRTDTQYF.

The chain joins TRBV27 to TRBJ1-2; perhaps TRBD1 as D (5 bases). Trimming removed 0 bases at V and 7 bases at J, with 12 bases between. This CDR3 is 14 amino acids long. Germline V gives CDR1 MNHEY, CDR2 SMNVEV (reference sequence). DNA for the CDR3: TGTGCCAGCAGTTTATCAGGGAGGGGAGGTGGCTACACCTTC. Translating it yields CASSLSGRGGGYTF.

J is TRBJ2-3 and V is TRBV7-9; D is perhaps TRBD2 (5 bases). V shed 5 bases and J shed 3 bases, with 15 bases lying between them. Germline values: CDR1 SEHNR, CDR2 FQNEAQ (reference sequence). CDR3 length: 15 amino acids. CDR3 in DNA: TGTGCCAGCAGCCCTGTGGGGTCGGGAACAGATACGCAGTATTTT. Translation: CASSPVGSGTDTQYF.

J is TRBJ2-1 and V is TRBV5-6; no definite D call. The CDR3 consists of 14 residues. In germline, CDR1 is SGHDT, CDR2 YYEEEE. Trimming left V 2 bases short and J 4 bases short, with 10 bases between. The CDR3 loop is CASSLKLSYNEQFF. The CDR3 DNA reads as TGTGCCAGCAGCTTAAAGTTATCGTACAATGAGCAGTTCTTC.

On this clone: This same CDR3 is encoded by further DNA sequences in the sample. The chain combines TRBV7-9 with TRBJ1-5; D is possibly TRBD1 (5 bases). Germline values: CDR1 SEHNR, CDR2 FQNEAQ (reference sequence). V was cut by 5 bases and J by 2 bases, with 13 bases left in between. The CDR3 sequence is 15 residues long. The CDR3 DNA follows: TGTGCCAGCAGCGCCCAGGGTGCAGGCAATCAGCCCCAGCATTTT. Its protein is CASSAQGAGNQPQHF.

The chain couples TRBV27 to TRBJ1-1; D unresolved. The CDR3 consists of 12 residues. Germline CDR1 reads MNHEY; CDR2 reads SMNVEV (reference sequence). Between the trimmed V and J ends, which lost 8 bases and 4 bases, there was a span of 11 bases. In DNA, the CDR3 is TGTGCCAGCTCGACGTTTGGCACTGAAGCTTTCTTT. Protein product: CASSTFGTEAFF.

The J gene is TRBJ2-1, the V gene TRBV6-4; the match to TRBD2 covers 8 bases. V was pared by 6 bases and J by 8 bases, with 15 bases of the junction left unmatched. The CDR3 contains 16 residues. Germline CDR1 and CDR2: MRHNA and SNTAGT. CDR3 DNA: TGTGCCAGCAGAATGAGAGGAGCGGGAGTATCGGATGAGCAGTTCTTC. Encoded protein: CASRMRGAGVSDEQFF.

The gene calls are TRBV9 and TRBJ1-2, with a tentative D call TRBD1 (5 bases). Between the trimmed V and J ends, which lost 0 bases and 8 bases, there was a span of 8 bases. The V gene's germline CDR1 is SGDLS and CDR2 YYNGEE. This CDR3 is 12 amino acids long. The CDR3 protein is CASSVGGDGYTF. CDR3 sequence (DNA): TGTGCCAGCAGCGTAGGAGGGGACGGCTACACCTTC.

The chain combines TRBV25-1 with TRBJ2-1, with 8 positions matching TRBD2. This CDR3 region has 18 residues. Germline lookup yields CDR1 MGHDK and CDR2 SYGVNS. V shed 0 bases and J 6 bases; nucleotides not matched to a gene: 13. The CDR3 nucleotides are TGTGCCAGCAGTGAATACGGGGACGGCGGGAGGCGAGGCAATGAGCAGTTCTTC. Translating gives CASSEYGDGGRRGNEQFF. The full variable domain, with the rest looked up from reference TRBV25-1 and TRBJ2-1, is EADIYQTPRYLVIGTGKKITLECSQTMGHDKMYWYQQDPGMELHLIHYSYGVNSTEKGDLSSESTVSRIRTEHFPLTLESARPSHTSQYLCASSEYGDGGRRGNEQFFGPGTRLTVL.

In DNA form, the CDR3 reads TGTGCCAGCAGTTACTCGGGGGGCGCGCATAAGATTGGGCAGTACTTC. Amino acids: CASSYSGGAHKIGQYF. The chain employs TRBV6-5 and TRBJ2-7; the D call may be TRBD1 or TRBD2 (6 bases each). The CDR3 has 16 residues. V lost 0 bases and J 9 bases, leaving 21 bases between the germline ends. The germline CDR1 and CDR2 sequences are MNHEY and SVGAGI.

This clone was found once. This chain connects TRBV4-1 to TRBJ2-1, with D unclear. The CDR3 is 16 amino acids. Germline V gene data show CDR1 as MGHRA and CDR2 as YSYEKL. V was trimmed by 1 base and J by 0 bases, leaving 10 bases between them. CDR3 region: CASSQVAQSSYNEQFF. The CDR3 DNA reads TGCGCCAGCAGCCAAGTTGCCCAGAGCTCCTACAATGAGCAGTTCTTC.

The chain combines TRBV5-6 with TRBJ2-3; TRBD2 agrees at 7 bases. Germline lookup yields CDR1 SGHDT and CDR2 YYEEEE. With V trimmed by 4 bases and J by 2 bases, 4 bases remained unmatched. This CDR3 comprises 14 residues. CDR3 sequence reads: CASSEAGSTDTQYF. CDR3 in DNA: TGTGCCAGCAGCGAAGCGGGATCCACAGATACGCAGTATTTT.

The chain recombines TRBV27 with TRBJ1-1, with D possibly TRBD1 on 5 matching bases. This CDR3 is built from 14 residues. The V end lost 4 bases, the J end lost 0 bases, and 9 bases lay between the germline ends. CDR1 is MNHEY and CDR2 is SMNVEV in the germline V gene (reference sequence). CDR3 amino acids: CASSSQDMNTEAFF. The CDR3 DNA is TGTGCCAGCAGTTCGCAGGACATGAACACTGAAGCTTTCTTT.